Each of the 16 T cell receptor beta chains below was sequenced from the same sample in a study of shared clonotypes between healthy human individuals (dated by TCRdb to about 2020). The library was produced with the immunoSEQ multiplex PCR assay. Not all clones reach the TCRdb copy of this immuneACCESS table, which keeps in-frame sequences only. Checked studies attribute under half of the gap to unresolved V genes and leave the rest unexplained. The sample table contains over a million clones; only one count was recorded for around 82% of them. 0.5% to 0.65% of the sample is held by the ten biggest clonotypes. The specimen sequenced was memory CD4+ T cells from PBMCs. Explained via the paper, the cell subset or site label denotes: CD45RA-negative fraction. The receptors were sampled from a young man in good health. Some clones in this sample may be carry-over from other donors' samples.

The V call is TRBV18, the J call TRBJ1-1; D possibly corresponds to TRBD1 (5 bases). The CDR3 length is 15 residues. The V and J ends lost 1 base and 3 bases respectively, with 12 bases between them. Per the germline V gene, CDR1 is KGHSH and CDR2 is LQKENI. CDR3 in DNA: TGTGCCAGCTCACCACAACCCGGGACGGACACTGAAGCTTTCTTT. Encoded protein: CASSPQPGTDTEAFF.

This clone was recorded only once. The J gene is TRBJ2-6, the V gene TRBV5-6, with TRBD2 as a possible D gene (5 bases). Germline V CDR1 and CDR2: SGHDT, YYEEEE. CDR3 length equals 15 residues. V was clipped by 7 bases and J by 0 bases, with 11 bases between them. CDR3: CASRKEASGANVLTF. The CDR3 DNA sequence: TGTGCCAGCCGGAAGGAGGCCTCTGGGGCCAACGTCCTGACTTTC.

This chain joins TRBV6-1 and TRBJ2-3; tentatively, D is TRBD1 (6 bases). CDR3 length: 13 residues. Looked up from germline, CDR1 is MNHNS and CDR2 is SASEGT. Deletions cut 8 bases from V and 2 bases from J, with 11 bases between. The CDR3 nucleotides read TGTGCCAGCCAGGACAGAGTCACAGATACGCAGTATTTT. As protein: CASQDRVTDTQYF.

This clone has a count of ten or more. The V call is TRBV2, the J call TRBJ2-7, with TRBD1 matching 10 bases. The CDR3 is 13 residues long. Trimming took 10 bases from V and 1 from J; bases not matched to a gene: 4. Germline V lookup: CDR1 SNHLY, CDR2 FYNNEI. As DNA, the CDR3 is TGTGCCACGGGACAGGGGATTTCCTACGAGCAGTACTTC. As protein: CATGQGISYEQYF.

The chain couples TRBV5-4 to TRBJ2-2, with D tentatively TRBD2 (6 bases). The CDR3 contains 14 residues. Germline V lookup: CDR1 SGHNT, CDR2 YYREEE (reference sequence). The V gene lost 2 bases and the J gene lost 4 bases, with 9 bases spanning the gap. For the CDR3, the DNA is TGTGCCAGCAGCTTCGGGACTGGCACCGGGGAGCTGTTTTTT. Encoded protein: CASSFGTGTGELFF.

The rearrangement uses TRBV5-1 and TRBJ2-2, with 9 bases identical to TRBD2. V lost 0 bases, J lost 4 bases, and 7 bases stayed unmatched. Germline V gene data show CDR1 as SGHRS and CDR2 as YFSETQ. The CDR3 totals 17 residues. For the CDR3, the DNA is TGCGCCAGCAGCTTGGCCTCTCTAGCGGGAAGCACCGGGGAGCTGTTTTTT. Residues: CASSLASLAGSTGELFF.

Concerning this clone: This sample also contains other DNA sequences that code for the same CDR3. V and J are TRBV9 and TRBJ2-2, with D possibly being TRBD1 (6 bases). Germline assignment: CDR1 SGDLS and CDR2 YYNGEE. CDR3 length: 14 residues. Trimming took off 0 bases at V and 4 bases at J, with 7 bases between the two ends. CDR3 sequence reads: CASSVGRGTGELFF. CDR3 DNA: TGTGCCAGCAGCGTAGGCAGGGGCACCGGGGAGCTGTTTTTT.

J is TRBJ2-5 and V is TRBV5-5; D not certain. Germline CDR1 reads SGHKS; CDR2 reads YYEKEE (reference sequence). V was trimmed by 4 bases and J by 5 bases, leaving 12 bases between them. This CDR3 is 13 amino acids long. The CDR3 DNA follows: TGTGCCAGCAGCCTCGGGTCGAGGGAGACCCAGTACTTC. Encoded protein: CASSLGSRETQYF.

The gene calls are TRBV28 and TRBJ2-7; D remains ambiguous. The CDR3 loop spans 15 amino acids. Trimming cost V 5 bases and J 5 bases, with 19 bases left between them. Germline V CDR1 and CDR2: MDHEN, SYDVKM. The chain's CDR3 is CASSLSGSLSNEQYF. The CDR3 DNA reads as TGTGCCAGCAGTCTGTCCGGGTCCCTTTCAAACGAGCAGTACTTC.

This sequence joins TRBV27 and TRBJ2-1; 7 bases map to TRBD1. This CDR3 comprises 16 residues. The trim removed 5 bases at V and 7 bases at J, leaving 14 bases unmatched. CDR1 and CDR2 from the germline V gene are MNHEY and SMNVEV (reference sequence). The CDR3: CASSTRTGKGFNEQFF. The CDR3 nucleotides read TGTGCCAGCAGTACAAGGACAGGAAAAGGATTTAATGAGCAGTTCTTC.

The CDR3 here is CASSYFGQTTGELFF. The CDR3 DNA follows: TGTGCCAGCAGTTATTTCGGACAGACCACCGGGGAGCTGTTTTTT. This chain joins TRBV6-5 and TRBJ2-2; D might be TRBD1 (6 bases). Trimming shortened V by 3 bases and J by 4 bases, and 12 bases separated the two germline ends. The CDR3 has 15 residues. The germline V gene has CDR1 MNHEY and CDR2 SVGAGI.

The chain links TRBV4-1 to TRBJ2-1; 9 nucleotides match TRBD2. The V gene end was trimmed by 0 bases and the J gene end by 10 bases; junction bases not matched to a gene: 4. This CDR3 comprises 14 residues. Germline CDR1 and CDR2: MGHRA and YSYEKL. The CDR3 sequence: CASSQDRAGGEQFF. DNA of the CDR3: TGCGCCAGCAGCCAAGATAGAGCGGGAGGAGAGCAGTTCTTC.

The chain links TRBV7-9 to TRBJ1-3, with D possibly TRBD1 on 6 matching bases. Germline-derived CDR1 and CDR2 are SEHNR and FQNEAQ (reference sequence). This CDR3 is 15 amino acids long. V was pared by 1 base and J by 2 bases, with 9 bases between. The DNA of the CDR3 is TGTGCCAGCAGCTTAGACCAGGGGACTGGAAACACCATATATTTT. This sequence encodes CASSLDQGTGNTIYF. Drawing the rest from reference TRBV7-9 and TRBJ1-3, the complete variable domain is DTGVSQNPRHKITKRGQNVTFRCDPISEHNRLYWYRQTLGQGPEFLTYFQNEAQLEKSRLLSDRFSAERPKGSFSTLEIQRTEQGDSAMYLCASSLDQGTGNTIYFGEGSWLTVV.

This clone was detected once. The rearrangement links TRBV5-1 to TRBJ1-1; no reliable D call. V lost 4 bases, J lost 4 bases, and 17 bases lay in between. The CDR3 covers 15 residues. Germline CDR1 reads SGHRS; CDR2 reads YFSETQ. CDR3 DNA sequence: TGCGCCAGCAGCCCTCTGTGGAATCAAGGCACTGAAGCTTTCTTT. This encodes CASSPLWNQGTEAFF.

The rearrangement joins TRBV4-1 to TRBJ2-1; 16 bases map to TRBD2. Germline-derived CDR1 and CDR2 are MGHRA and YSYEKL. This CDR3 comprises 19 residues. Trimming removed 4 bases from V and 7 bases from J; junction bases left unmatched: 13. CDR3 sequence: CASSRPGTSGRAGSNEQFF. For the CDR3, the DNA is TGCGCCAGCAGCCGCCCCGGGACTAGCGGGAGGGCCGGCTCTAATGAGCAGTTCTTC.

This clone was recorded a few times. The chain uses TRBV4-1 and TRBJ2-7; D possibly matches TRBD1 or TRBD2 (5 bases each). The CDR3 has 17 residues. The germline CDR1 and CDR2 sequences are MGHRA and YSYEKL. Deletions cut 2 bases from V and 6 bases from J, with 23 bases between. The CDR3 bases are TGCGCCAGCAGCCAAAAACCACCCGGGACGGCCTCAGGCGAGCAGTACTTC. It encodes CASSQKPPGTASGEQYF.